This T cell receptor beta chain is drawn from a study of CD8 T cell repertoires and HIV-1 epitope variants. The overall study: Each of Twenty-five Gag and Nef epitope peptides stimulated a separate culture. Controls included no peptide, Ebola AY9 epitope, and a CMV, EBV, flu pool.

Assay: immunoSEQ multiplex PCR; the TCRdb copy retains only in-frame clones and omits some. Here the sample spans fewer than 6,000 clones, less than 70% being singletons. As to this clone: Its antigen is as yet unknown.

Study findings and constraints: About ten TCR beta clonotypes were antigen-specific, more than five apparently recognizing autologous or escape variants. The assay identified only TCR beta chains of antigen-proliferating T cells.

This clonotype originated in a male donor with HIV. Sequencing was done on a sample of cultured CD8+ T cells derived from PBMCs.

DNA of the CDR3: TGCGCCAGCAGCCTAGTAGATTCGGAGTCACGGGAGCAGTACTTC. This gives the protein CASSLVDSESREQYF. The chain carries TRBV4-1 and TRBJ2-7; D is ambiguous. The germline V gene has CDR1 MGHRA and CDR2 YSYEKL. The CDR3 totals 15 residues. V was trimmed by 4 bases and J by 7 bases, leaving 20 bases between them.